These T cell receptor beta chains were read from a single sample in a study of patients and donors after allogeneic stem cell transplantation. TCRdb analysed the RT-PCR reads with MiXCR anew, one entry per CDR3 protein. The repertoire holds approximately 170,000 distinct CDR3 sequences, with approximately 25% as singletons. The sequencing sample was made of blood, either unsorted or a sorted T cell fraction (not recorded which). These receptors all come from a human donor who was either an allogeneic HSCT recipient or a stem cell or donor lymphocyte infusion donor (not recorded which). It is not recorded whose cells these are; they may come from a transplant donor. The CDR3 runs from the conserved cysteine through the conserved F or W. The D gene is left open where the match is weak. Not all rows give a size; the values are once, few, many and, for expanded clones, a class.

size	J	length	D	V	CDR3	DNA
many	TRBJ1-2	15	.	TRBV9	CASSVPGHLNYGYTF	TGTGCCAGCAGCGTCCCTGGACACCTTAACTATGGCTACACCTTC
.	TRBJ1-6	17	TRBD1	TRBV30	CAWSALPGTGFGSPLHF	TGTGCCTGGAGTGCCCTACCGGGGACAGGGTTCGGTTCACCCCTCCACTTT
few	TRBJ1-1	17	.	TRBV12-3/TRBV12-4	CASSLRLEQYMNTEAFF	TGTGCCAGCAGTTTGCGCTTGGAACAGTACATGAACACTGAAGCTTTCTTT
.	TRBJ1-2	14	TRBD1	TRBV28	CASSLPRGLDGYTF	TGTGCCAGCAGTTTGCCCAGGGGGCTCGATGGCTACACCTTC
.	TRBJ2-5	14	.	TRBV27	CASSYRHLGETQYF	TGTGCCAGCAGTTATCGACACCTTGGGGAGACCCAGTACTTC
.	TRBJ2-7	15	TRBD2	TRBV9	CASSPTGLAGVWQYF	TGTGCCAGCAGCCCAACGGGACTAGCGGGAGTGTGGCAGTACTTC
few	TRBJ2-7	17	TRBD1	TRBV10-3	CAISESRGQGVYYEQYF	TGTGCCATCAGTGAGTCCCGGGGACAGGGGGTATACTACGAGCAGTACTTC
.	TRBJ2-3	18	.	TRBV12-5	CASGLVIGPGVNTDTQYF	TGTGCTAGTGGTTTGGTAATTGGTCCGGGGGTAAACACAGATACGCAGTATTTT
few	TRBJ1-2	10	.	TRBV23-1	CASSQSRGLF	TGCGCCAGCAGTCAATCAAGGGGACTTTTC
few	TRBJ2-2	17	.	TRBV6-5	CASSTLGPALGAGELFF	TGTGCCAGCAGTACACTGGGTCCTGCCTTGGGTGCCGGGGAGCTGTTTTTT
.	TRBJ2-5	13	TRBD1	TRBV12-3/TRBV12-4	CASRGQIQETQYF	TGTGCCAGCAGGGGACAGATCCAAGAGACCCAGTACTTC
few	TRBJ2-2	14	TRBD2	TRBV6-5	CASSQVAGTGELFF	TGTGCCAGCAGTCAGGTAGCGGGGACCGGGGAGCTGTTTTTT